This T cell receptor (beta chain) was retrieved from a study of CDR3 diversity in severe acne. Germline V gene data show CDR1 as KGHDR and CDR2 as SFDVKD. The CDR3 sequence is 15 residues long. The ends lost 4 bases at V and 4 bases at J; junction bases unmatched: 5. TCRdb re-derived calls from the PCR reads in MiXCR, one entry per CDR3 protein. The table records approximately 90,000 distinct CDR3 sequences, 48% of them present only once. Sample: blood. This chain uses TRBV24-1 with TRBJ2-3, with 9 nucleotides matching TRBD1. The sequence derives from a male donor in good health, serving as a control. CDR3 sequence: CATSDHGTGPDTQYF. DNA of the CDR3: TGTGCCACCAGTGACCACGGGACAGGGCCAGATACGCAGTATTTT.